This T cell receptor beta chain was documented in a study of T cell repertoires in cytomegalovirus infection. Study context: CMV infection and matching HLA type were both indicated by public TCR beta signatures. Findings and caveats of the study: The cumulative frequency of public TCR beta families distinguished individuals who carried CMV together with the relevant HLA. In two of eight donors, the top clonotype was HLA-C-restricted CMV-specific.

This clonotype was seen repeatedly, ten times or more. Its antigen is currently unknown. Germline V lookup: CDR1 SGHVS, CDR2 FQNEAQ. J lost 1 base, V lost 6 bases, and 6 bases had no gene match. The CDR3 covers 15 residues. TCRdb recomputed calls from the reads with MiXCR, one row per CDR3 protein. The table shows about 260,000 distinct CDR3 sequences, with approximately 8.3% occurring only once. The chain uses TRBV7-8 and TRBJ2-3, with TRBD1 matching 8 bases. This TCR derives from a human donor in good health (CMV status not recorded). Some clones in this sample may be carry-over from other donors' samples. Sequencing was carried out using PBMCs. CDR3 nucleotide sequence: TGTGCCAGCAGATCGCCAGGGGGCGGCACAGATACGCAGTATTTT. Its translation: CASRSPGGGTDTQYF.